One sample yielded the 21 T cell receptor beta chains listed below, sequenced in a study of B cell selection in AIRE deficiency. Produced via immunoSEQ multiplex PCR; TCRdb's table is partial and in-frame only. The sample records some 24,000 clones, approximately 96% being singletons. Conventional CD4 T cells were sorted as CD4+CD127+ cells. Material: CD4+CD127+ conventional T cells sorted from PBMCs. These receptors were collected from a human donor in good health.

The CDR3 nucleotides read TGTGCCACCAGCAGAATCTTAGGGACTAGCCCTTTAGGGTCCCAGTACTTC. Translating gives CATSRILGTSPLGSQYF. The rearrangement joins TRBV15 to TRBJ2-5, with 9 bases fitting TRBD2. V lost 2 bases and J lost 9; bases outside the gene matches: 16. The germline V gene has CDR1 LNHNV and CDR2 YYDKDF (reference sequence). This CDR3 is 17 amino acids long.

The genes are TRBV7-2 and TRBJ1-2; D not certain. The germline gives CDR1 SGHTA, CDR2 FQGNSA. This CDR3 region has 12 residues. V lost 3 bases, J lost 8 bases, and 10 bases lay in between. CDR3 nucleotide sequence: TGTGCCAGCAGCTTTGTGGGGAGCGGCTACACCTTC. Its protein is CASSFVGSGYTF.

This sequence joins TRBV18 and TRBJ1-6, with TRBD1 matching 9 bases. The germline gives CDR1 KGHSH, CDR2 LQKENI. This CDR3 has 15 amino acids. The trim removed 6 bases at V and 7 bases at J, leaving 7 bases unmatched. This CDR3 is CASSPTGQGNSPLHF. CDR3 nucleotides: TGTGCCAGCTCCCCTACTGGACAGGGGAATTCACCCCTCCACTTT.

The chain joins TRBV7-9 to TRBJ2-1; D remains unclear. CDR3 size: 14 residues. V lost 11 bases and J 5 bases, leaving 19 bases between the germline ends. CDR1 is SEHNR, CDR2 FQNEAQ, per germline (reference sequence). The CDR3 DNA reads TGTGCCCTCCCCGTCGAAGGGCTCCACAATGAGCAGTTCTTC. It translates to CALPVEGLHNEQFF.

The chain recombines TRBV7-6 with TRBJ2-1; no clear D. This CDR3 has 13 residues. With 1 base removed from V and 4 bases from J, the gap between germline ends came to 5 bases. Germline CDR1 is SGHVS and CDR2 is FNYEAQ. CDR3 sequence: CASSLDGYNEQFF. The CDR3 nucleotides read TGTGCCAGCAGCTTAGACGGGTACAATGAGCAGTTCTTC.

V and J are TRBV30 and TRBJ1-2, with no clear D. This CDR3 is built from 12 residues. V was clipped by 2 bases and J by 6 bases, with 10 bases between them. Germline V gives CDR1 GTSNPN, CDR2 SVGIG (reference sequence). The CDR3 is CAWSSGEHGYTF. In DNA, the CDR3 is TGTGCCTGGAGTTCTGGGGAACATGGCTACACCTTC. The full variable domain, its missing parts supplied by reference TRBV30 and TRBJ1-2, is SQTIHQWPATLVQPVGSPLSLECTVEGTSNPNLYWYRQAAGRGLQLLFYSVGIGQISSEVPQNLSASRPQDRQFILSSKKLLLSDSGFYLCAWSSGEHGYTFGSGTRLTVV.

The CDR3 loop reads CASSQELGGDEQFF. In DNA, the CDR3 is TGTGCCAGCAGCCAAGAGCTGGGAGGAGATGAGCAGTTCTTC. V is TRBV7-6 and J is TRBJ2-1; TRBD2 is a possible D gene (6 bases). The germline V and J ends were trimmed by 5 bases and 8 bases, with 16 bases remaining between them. The germline gives CDR1 SGHVS, CDR2 FNYEAQ. This CDR3 has 14 amino acids.

The chain couples TRBV5-1 to TRBJ1-1; D may be TRBD1 (5 bases). The CDR3 runs 14 residues. Germline V CDR1 and CDR2: SGHRS, YFSETQ. V was shortened by 4 bases and J by 2 bases, with 12 bases between the two germline ends. Written as DNA, the CDR3 is TGCGCCAGCAGCCCAACGGGGCTAAACACTGAAGCTTTCTTT. Encoded protein: CASSPTGLNTEAFF.

The chain links TRBV6-5 to TRBJ1-6, with D tentatively TRBD1 (5 bases). The CDR3 covers 14 residues. Deletions cut 2 bases from V and 8 bases from J, with 10 bases between. The germline V gene encodes CDR1 MNHEY and CDR2 SVGAGI. The CDR3 nucleotides are TGTGCCAGCAGTTACGAGCGGACACATTCACCCCTCCACTTT. Its translation is CASSYERTHSPLHF.

The chain recombines TRBV7-9 with TRBJ1-5, with TRBD1 matching over 7 bases. Germline V gene lookup returns CDR1 SEHNR and CDR2 FQNEAQ (reference sequence). With V trimmed by 1 base and J by 2 bases, 5 bases remained unmatched. This CDR3 is 16 amino acids long. The CDR3 nucleotides read TGTGCCAGCAGCTTAGGTGAGGGGGCGGGCAATCAGCCCCAGCATTTT. Translated: CASSLGEGAGNQPQHF.

This clone was recorded only once. The rearrangement joins TRBV27 to TRBJ1-4; no reliable D call. Looked up from germline, CDR1 is MNHEY and CDR2 is SMNVEV (reference sequence). V was clipped by 6 bases and J by 0 bases, with 11 bases between them. The CDR3 has 15 amino acids. The DNA of the CDR3 is TGTGCCAGCAGCGCGCGGGTTGCAACTAATGAAAAACTGTTTTTT. Amino acids: CASSARVATNEKLFF.

The chain employs TRBV6-6 and TRBJ1-5, with D possibly TRBD1 on 5 matching bases. CDR1 MNHNY and CDR2 SVGAGI come from the germline V gene (reference sequence). This CDR3 is 15 amino acids long. Between the trimmed V and J ends, which lost 4 bases and 3 bases, there was a span of 13 bases. CDR3 amino acids: CASSSSGTINQPQHF. The CDR3 nucleotides are TGTGCCAGCAGTTCGTCCGGGACGATCAATCAGCCCCAGCATTTT.

The chain carries TRBV30 and TRBJ2-1; possible D gene TRBD2, 6 bases. The CDR3 consists of 16 residues. CDR1 is GTSNPN and CDR2 is SVGIG in the germline V gene (reference sequence). Trimming shortened V by 0 bases and J by 0 bases, and 12 bases separated the two germline ends. As DNA, the CDR3 is TGTGCCTGGAGTGTCCGCGGGGTGAGCTCCTACAATGAGCAGTTCTTC. Protein product: CAWSVRGVSSYNEQFF.

The chain carries TRBV5-4 and TRBJ2-1, with D unclear. With 9 bases removed from V and 0 bases from J, the gap between germline ends came to 16 bases. The CDR3 is 15 residues long. Germline CDR1 is SGHNT and CDR2 is YYREEE (reference sequence). CDR3: CATWRWGSSYNEQFF. CDR3 sequence (DNA): TGTGCCACCTGGCGTTGGGGTAGCTCCTACAATGAGCAGTTCTTC.

V is TRBV10-1 and J is TRBJ2-5; TRBD2 might be the D (5 bases). The germline V gene encodes CDR1 WNHNN and CDR2 SYGVQD (reference sequence). CDR3 length: 14 amino acids. The V gene lost 0 bases and the J gene lost 2 bases, with 7 bases spanning the gap. The CDR3 sequence is CASSESTGQETQYF. CDR3 DNA: TGCGCCAGCAGTGAGTCGACGGGACAAGAGACCCAGTACTTC.

This chain uses TRBV5-1 with TRBJ2-3, with D tentatively TRBD1 (6 bases). Germline V lookup: CDR1 SGHRS, CDR2 YFSETQ. The V end lost 4 bases, the J end lost 7 bases, and 10 bases lay between the germline ends. The CDR3 totals 12 residues. CDR3 DNA: TGCGCCAGCAGCCAGCAGGGGTATACGCAGTATTTT. Translation: CASSQQGYTQYF. Variable domain in full (rest from reference TRBV5-1 and TRBJ2-3): KAGVTQTPRYLIKTRGQQVTLSCSPISGHRSVSWYQQTPGQGLQFLFEYFSETQRNKGNFPGRFSGRQFSNSRSEMNVSTLELGDSALYLCASSQQGYTQYFGPGTRLTVL.

The genes are TRBV5-1 and TRBJ1-4; TRBD1 matches at 9 bases. Per the germline V gene, CDR1 is SGHRS and CDR2 is YFSETQ. After removal of 4 bases from V and 0 bases from J, the junction contained 4 bases not matched to a gene. This CDR3 has 16 residues. The DNA for the CDR3 is TGCGCCAGCAGCGTTACAGGGGGCTCAACTAATGAAAAACTGTTTTTT. It is translated as CASSVTGGSTNEKLFF.

The rearrangement links TRBV6-5 to TRBJ2-7, with D perhaps matching TRBD2 (5 bases). Germline assignment: CDR1 MNHEY and CDR2 SVGAGI. The V gene lost 7 bases and the J gene lost 3 bases, with 16 bases spanning the gap. The length of the CDR3 is 14 residues. CDR3 residues: CASIRSTRLYEQYF. CDR3 sequence (DNA): TGTGCCAGCATTAGGTCCACTAGACTCTACGAGCAGTACTTC.

The rearrangement links TRBV23-1 to TRBJ1-1, with TRBD1 as a possible D gene (5 bases). TRBV23-1 belongs to the ORF category, with a function that is uncertain. The CDR3 has 16 amino acids. Trimming took off 0 bases at V and 3 bases at J, with 14 bases between the two ends. CDR3 in amino acids: CASSQSGGCRDTEAFF. Here the CDR3 DNA reads TGCGCCAGCAGTCAATCGGGGGGATGTAGGGACACTGAAGCTTTCTTT.

This clone was counted a single time. The V and J genes are TRBV4-3 and TRBJ1-4, with 10 bases lining up with TRBD1. The CDR3 has 15 amino acids. The V and J ends lost 3 bases and 7 bases, in that order; junction bases with no gene match: 5. Germline values: CDR1 LGHNA, CDR2 YSLEER. CDR3 sequence: CASSHGDRGPEKLFF. The CDR3 nucleotides are TGCGCCAGCAGCCATGGGGACAGGGGACCTGAAAAACTGTTTTTT.

CDR3 protein: CASSPDGGSGSYEQYF. The CDR3 nucleotides are TGTGCCAGCAGCCCCGATGGGGGTAGCGGGTCCTACGAGCAGTACTTC. The chain uses TRBV5-4 and TRBJ2-7, with 7 nucleotides matching TRBD2. Trimming removed 4 bases from V and 1 base from J; junction bases left unmatched: 11. This CDR3 comprises 16 residues. From germline, CDR1 is SGHNT and CDR2 YYREEE (reference sequence).